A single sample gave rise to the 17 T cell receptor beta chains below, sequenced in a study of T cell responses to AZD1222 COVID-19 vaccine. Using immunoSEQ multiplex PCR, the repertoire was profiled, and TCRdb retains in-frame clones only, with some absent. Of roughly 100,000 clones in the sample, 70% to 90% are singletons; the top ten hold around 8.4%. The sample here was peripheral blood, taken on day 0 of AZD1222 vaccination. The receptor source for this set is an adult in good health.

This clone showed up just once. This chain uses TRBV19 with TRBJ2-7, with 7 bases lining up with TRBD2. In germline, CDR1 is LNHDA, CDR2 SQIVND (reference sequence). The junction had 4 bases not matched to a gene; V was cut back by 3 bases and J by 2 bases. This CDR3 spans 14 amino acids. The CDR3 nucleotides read TGTGCCAGTAGTATGGTCGCGGGGGCCTACGAGCAGTACTTC. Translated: CASSMVAGAYEQYF.

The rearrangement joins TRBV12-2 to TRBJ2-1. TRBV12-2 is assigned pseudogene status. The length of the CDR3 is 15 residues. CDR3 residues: CASRLGTGLGNEQFF. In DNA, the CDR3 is TGTGCAAGTCGCTTAGGGACGGGCCTCGGAAATGAGCAGTTCTTC.

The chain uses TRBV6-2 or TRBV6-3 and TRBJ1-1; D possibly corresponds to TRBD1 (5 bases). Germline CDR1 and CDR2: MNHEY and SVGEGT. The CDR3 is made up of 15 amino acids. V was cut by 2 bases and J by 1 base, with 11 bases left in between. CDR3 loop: CASSYGGGANTEAFF. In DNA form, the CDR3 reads TGTGCCAGCAGTTACGGAGGAGGGGCGAACACTGAAGCTTTCTTT.

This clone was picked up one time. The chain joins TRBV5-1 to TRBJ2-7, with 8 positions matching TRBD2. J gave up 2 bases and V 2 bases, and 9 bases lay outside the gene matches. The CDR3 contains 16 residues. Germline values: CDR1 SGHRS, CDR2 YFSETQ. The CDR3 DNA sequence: TGCGCCAGCAGCTTAAGGGGAGCGGGAGCCGCCTACGAGCAGTACTTC. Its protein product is CASSLRGAGAAYEQYF.

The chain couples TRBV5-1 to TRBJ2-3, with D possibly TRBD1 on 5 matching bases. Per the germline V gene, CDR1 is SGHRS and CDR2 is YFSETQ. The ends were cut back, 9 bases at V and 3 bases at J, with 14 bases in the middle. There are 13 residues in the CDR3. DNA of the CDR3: TGCGCCACCACCGTAGGGGAAACAGATACGCAGTATTTT. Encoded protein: CATTVGETDTQYF.

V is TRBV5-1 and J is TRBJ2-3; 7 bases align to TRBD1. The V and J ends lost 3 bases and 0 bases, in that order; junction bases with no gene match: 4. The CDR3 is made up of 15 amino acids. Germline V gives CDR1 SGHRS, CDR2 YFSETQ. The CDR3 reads CASSSRQGSTDTQYF. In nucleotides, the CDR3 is TGCGCCAGCAGCTCGCGACAGGGAAGCACAGATACGCAGTATTTT.

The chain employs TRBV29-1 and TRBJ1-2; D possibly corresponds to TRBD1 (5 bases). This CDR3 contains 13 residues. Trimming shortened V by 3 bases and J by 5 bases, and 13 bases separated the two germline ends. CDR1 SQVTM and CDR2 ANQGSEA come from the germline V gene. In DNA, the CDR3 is TGCAGCGTTGACGTAATAGCAGGGTATGGCTACACCTTC. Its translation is CSVDVIAGYGYTF. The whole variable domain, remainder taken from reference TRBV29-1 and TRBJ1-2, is SAVISQKPSRDICQRGTSLTIQCQVDSQVTMMFWYRQQPGQSLTLIATANQGSEATYESGFVIDKFPISRPNLTFSTLTVSNMSPEDSSIYLCSVDVIAGYGYTFGSGTRLTVV.

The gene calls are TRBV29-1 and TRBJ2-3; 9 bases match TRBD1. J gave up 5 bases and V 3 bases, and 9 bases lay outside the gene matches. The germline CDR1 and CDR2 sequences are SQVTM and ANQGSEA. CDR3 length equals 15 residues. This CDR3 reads CSVEGGQGEIDTQYF. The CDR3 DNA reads TGCAGCGTTGAGGGGGGACAGGGTGAGATAGATACGCAGTATTTT.

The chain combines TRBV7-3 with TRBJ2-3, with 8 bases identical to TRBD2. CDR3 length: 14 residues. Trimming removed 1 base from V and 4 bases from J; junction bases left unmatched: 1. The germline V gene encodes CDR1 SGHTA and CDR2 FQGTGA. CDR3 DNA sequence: TGTGCCAGCAGCTTAAACGGGAGGGCAGATACGCAGTATTTT. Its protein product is CASSLNGRADTQYF.

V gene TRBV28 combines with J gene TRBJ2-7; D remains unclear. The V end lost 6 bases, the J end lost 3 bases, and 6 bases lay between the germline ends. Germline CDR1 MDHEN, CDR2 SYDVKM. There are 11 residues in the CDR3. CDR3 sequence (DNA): TGTGCCAGCAGGCAGGACTACGAGCAGTACTTC. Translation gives CASRQDYEQYF.

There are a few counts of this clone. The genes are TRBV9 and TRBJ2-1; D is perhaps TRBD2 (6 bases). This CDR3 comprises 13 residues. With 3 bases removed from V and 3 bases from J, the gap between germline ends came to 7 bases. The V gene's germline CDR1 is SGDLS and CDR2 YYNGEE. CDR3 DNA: TGTGCCAGCAGCGCCGGGGGCTACAATGAGCAGTTCTTC. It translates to CASSAGGYNEQFF.

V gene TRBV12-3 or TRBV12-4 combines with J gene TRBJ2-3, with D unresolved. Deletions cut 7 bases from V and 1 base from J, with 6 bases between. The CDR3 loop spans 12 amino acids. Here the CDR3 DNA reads TGTGCCAGCACCGCTGGCACAGATACGCAGTATTTT. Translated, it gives CASTAGTDTQYF.

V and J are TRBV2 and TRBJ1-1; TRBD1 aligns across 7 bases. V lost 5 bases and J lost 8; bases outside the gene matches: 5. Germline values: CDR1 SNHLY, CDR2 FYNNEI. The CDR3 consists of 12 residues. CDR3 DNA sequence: TGTGCCAGCAGTCAACAGGGGAGGGAAGCTTTCTTT. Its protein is CASSQQGREAFF.

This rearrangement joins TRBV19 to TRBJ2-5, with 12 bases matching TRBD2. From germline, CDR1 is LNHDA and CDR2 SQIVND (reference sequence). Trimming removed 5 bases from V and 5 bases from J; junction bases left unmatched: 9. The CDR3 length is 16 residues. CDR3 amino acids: CASSALTSGSVETQYF. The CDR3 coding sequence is TGTGCCAGTAGTGCGTTGACTAGCGGGAGTGTGGAGACCCAGTACTTC.

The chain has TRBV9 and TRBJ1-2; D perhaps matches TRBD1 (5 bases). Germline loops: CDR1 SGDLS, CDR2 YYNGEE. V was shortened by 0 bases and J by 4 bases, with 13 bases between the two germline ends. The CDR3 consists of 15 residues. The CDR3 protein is CASSVAGGNLYGYTF. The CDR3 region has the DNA TGTGCCAGCAGCGTAGCTGGGGGGAACCTCTATGGCTACACCTTC.

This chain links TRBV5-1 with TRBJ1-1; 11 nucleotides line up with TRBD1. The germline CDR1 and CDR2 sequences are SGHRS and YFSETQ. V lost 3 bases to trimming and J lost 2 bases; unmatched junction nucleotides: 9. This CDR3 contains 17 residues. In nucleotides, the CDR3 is TGCGCCAGCAGCTGGGGACAGGGGGGAGATGGTAACACTGAAGCTTTCTTT. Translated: CASSWGQGGDGNTEAFF. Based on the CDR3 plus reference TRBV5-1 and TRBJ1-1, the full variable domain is KAGVTQTPRYLIKTRGQQVTLSCSPISGHRSVSWYQQTPGQGLQFLFEYFSETQRNKGNFPGRFSGRQFSNSRSEMNVSTLELGDSALYLCASSWGQGGDGNTEAFFGQGTRLTVV.

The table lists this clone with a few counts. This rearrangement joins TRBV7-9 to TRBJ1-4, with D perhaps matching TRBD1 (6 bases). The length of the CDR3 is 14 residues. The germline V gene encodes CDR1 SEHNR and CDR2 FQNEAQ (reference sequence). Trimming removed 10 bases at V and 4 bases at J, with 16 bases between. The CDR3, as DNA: TGTGCCACCCCGGGAGGGGGGGGTAATGAAAAACTGTTTTTT. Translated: CATPGGGGNEKLFF.